Listed below are T cell receptor beta chains from one sample, sequenced in a study of blood T cell repertoires in COVID-19. Generated by immunoSEQ multiplex PCR, the TCRdb table keeps only in-frame clones and is missing some. The repertoire has fewer than 500,000 clones, around nine tenths of them found once; the top ten carry 0.8% to 0.9%. Specimen: peripheral blood. Receptor source: a man aged 18-30 years with COVID-19, enrolled during active disease. The CDR3 runs from the conserved cysteine through the conserved F or W. The D gene is left open where the match is weak.

j_call,v_call,d_call,cdr3_aa
TRBJ2-3,TRBV6-5,TRBD2,CASLGSGGTDTQYF
TRBJ2-5,TRBV30,-,CAWSADLGSQETQYF
TRBJ2-7,TRBV5-4,TRBD1,CASSLETGTGEQYF
TRBJ1-1,TRBV3-1/TRBV3-2,TRBD1,CASSPTGDTEAFF
TRBJ2-1,TRBV3-1/TRBV3-2,TRBD1,CASSGTGTENEQFF
TRBJ1-1,TRBV6-9,-,CASSYVGHTEAFF
TRBJ1-4,TRBV29-1,-,CSASGLGGEKLFF
TRBJ2-2,TRBV25-1,-,CASSDPFGTGELFF
TRBJ1-1,TRBV20-1,-,CSAEKNTEAFF
TRBJ2-1,TRBV19,TRBD1,CASSIRDRGIEQFF
TRBJ1-2,TRBV14,-,CASSQTRGYGYTF
TRBJ2-5,TRBV5-1,-,CASSHRTGIQETQYF
TRBJ2-3,TRBV7-9,TRBD2,CASAGAGGPIDTQYF
TRBJ2-1,TRBV2,TRBD2,CASSKGLAGSSSYNEQFF
TRBJ1-1,TRBV10-1,-,CASSESIAPRDTEAFF
TRBJ1-5,TRBV19,-,CASTPGQRDQPQHF
TRBJ2-1,TRBV5-1,TRBD2,CASSLDQVGGGFDEQFF
TRBJ2-7,TRBV10-3,TRBD2,CAISDPSGTSGLEQYF
TRBJ2-4,TRBV11-3,-,CASSLFRGDIQYF
TRBJ1-5,TRBV18,TRBD1,CASSPRTPGTEGNQPQHF
TRBJ1-6,TRBV14,-,CASSLTGGSPLHF
TRBJ1-1,TRBV12-3/TRBV12-4,-,CASSLREWTEAFF
TRBJ2-1,TRBV29-1,TRBD2,CSVRGGGSYNEQFF
TRBJ2-1,TRBV7-2,TRBD2,CASSRARGGLVGEQFF
TRBJ1-4,TRBV2,TRBD1,CANNQAGGANEKLFF
TRBJ2-1,TRBV2,TRBD2,CASKRTSGSSYNEQFF
TRBJ2-7,TRBV4-1,TRBD1,CASSWTGQPSSYEQYF
TRBJ1-4,TRBV6-5,TRBD1,CASRTGNNEKLFF
TRBJ2-7,TRBV6-1,-,CASSEPVSEQYF
TRBJ2-7,TRBV6-2/TRBV6-3,TRBD1,CASSPQGMFAYEQYF
TRBJ1-4,TRBV3-1/TRBV3-2,-,CASSWTGVTNEKLFF
TRBJ1-5,TRBV11-2,-,CASSTTGNQPQHF
TRBJ2-5,TRBV27,TRBD2,CASSPRRGVVQETQYF
TRBJ2-4,TRBV11-1,-,CASSLVGAKNIQYF
TRBJ1-2,TRBV29-1,TRBD1,CSVVPGGNYGYTF
TRBJ2-6,TRBV19,TRBD2,CASSIKARRGLAGFSGANVLTF
TRBJ1-1,TRBV19,TRBD1,CASSTQGGEAFF
TRBJ1-2,TRBV7-8,-,CASSPTALSYGYTF
TRBJ1-3,TRBV7-9,TRBD1,CASSSPPQGEAGNTIYF
TRBJ1-2,TRBV6-5,-,CASSYDLEIYGYTF
TRBJ1-1,TRBV6-1,TRBD1,CASSERQGLNTEAFF
TRBJ1-2,TRBV6-5,-,CASRPPRVEGYTF
TRBJ2-7,TRBV14,-,CASSPNGFAYEQYF
TRBJ1-5,TRBV19,-,CASSIAPGQPQHF
TRBJ2-7,TRBV19,TRBD1,CASGTGGAYEQYF
TRBJ1-1,TRBV2,-,CASSEGYRNTEAFF
TRBJ1-2,TRBV27,-,CASSLSADTHANYGYTF
TRBJ1-4,TRBV3-1/TRBV3-2,TRBD1,CASSLGQGTNEKLFF
TRBJ1-5,TRBV30,TRBD1,CAWSVRGQGLGQPQHF
TRBJ1-2,TRBV6-5,-,CASSYSGAGPGYTF
TRBJ2-1,TRBV11-2,TRBD1,CASGQTGSSGLYNEQFF
TRBJ1-2,TRBV24-1,TRBD1,CATSDSLDRGLGGYTF
TRBJ2-2,TRBV29-1,TRBD1,CSVVWGQLTGELFF
TRBJ2-3,TRBV24-1,TRBD2,CATSSAGVTDTQYF
TRBJ2-5,TRBV7-9,TRBD1,CASSSIGQGETQYF
TRBJ2-5,TRBV3-1/TRBV3-2,-,CASSQGIEGETQYF
TRBJ2-7,TRBV24-1,TRBD1,CATSENRGNEQYF
TRBJ2-1,TRBV5-8,-,CASSIRTRHEQFF